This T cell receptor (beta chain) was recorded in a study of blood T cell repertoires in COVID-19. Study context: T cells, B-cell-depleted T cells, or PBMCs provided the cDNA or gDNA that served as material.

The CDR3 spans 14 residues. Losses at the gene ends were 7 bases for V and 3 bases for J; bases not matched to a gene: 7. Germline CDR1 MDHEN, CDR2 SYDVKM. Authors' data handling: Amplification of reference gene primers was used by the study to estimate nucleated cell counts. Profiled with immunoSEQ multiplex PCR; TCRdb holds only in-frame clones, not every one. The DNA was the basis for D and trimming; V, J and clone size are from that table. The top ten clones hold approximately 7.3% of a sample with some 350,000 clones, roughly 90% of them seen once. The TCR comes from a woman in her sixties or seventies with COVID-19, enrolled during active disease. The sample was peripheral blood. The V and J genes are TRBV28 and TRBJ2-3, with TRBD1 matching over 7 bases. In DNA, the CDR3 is TGTGCCAGCATAGGGGGCATCGGGACAGATACGCAGTATTTT. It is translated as CASIGGIGTDTQYF.